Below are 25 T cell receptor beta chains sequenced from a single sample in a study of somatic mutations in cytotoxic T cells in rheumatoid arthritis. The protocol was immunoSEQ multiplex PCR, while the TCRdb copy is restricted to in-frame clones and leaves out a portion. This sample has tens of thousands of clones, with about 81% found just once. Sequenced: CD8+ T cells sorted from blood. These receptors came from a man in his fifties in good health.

The CDR3, as DNA: TGTGCCAGCAGTGAAAGGGACGCCCTAGTTCCCTACGAGCAGTACTTC. Protein: CASSERDALVPYEQYF. The chain combines TRBV2 with TRBJ2-7, with D perhaps TRBD1 or TRBD2 (5 bases each). In germline, CDR1 is SNHLY, CDR2 FYNNEI. CDR3 length: 16 amino acids. The V and J ends lost 2 bases and 2 bases respectively, with 16 bases between them.

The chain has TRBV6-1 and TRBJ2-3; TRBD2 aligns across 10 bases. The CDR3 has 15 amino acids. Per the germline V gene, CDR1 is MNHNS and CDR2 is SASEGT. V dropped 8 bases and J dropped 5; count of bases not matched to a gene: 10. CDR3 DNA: TGTGCCAGCGACCCCCTAGCGGGAGCGGGAGATACGCAGTATTTT. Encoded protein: CASDPLAGAGDTQYF.

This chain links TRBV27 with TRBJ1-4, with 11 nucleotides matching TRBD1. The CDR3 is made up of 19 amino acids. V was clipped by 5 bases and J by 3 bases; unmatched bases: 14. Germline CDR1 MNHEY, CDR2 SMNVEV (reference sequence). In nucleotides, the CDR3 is TGTGCCAGCAGTCCAACCCCCTTGGACAGGGGGCAATCTAATGAAAAACTGTTTTTT. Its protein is CASSPTPLDRGQSNEKLFF.

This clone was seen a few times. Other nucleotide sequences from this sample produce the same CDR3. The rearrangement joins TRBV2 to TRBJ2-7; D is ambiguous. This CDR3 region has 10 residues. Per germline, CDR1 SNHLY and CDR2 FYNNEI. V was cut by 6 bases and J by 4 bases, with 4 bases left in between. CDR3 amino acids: CASSGYEQYF. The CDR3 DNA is TGTGCCAGCAGCGGATACGAGCAGTACTTC.

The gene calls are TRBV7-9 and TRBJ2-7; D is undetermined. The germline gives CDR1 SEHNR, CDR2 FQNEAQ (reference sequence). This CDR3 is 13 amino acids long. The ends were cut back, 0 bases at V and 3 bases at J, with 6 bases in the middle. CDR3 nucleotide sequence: TGTGCCAGCAGCTTAGCGGCGTTCTACGAGCAGTACTTC. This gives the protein CASSLAAFYEQYF.

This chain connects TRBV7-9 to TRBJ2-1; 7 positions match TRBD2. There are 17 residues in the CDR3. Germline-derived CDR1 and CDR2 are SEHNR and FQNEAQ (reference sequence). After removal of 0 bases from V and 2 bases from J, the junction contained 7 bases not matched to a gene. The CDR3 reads CASSLAGASGTYNEQFF. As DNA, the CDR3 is TGTGCCAGCAGCTTAGCTGGGGCTAGCGGAACCTACAATGAGCAGTTCTTC. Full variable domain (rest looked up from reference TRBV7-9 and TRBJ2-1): DTGVSQNPRHKITKRGQNVTFRCDPISEHNRLYWYRQTLGQGPEFLTYFQNEAQLEKSRLLSDRFSAERPKGSFSTLEIQRTEQGDSAMYLCASSLAGASGTYNEQFFGPGTRLTVL.

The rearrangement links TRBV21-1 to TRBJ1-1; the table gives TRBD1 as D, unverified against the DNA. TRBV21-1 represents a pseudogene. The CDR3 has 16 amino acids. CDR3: CASSRSPPGQGLDAFF. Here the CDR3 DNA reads TGTGCCAGCAGCCGTTCCCCCCCGGGACAGGGGCTTGATGCTTTCTTT.

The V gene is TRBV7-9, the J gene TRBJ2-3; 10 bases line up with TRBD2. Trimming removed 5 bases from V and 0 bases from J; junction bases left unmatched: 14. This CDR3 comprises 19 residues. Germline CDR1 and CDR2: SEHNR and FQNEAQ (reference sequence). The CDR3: CASSVPPSGRDISTDTQYF. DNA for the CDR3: TGTGCCAGCAGCGTTCCACCGAGCGGGAGGGATATAAGCACAGATACGCAGTATTTT.

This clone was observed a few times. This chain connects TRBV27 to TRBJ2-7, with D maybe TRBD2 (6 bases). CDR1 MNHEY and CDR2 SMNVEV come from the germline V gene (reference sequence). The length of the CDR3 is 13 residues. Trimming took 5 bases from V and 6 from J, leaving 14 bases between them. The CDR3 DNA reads TGTGCCAGCAGTATGGTCGGGAGTCCCGAGCAGTACTTC. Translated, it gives CASSMVGSPEQYF.

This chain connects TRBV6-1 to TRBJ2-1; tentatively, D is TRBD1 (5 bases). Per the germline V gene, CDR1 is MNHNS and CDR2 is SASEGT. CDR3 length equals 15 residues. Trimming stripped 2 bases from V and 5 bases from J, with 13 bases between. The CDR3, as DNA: TGTGCCAGCAGTGAACGCAGGGAAGGAAACAATGAGCAGTTCTTC. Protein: CASSERREGNNEQFF.

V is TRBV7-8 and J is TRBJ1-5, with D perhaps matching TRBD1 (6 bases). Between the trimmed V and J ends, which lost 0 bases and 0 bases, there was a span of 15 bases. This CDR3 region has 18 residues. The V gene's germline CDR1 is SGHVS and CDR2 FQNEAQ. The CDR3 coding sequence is TGTGCCAGCAGCTTAGCATATTCGGACAGCGTTAGCAATCAGCCCCAGCATTTT. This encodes CASSLAYSDSVSNQPQHF. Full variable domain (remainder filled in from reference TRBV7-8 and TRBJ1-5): GAGVSQSPRYKVAKRGQDVALRCDPISGHVSLFWYQQALGQGPEFLTYFQNEAQLDKSGLPSDRFFAERPEGSVSTLKIQRTQQEDSAVYLCASSLAYSDSVSNQPQHFGDGTRLSIL.

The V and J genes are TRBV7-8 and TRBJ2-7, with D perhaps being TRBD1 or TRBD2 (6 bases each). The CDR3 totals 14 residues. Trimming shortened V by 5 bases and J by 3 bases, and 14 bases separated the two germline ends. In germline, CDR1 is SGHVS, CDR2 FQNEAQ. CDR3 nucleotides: TGTGCCAGCAGCCCGCACGGGGGCAACTACGAGCAGTACTTC. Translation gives CASSPHGGNYEQYF.

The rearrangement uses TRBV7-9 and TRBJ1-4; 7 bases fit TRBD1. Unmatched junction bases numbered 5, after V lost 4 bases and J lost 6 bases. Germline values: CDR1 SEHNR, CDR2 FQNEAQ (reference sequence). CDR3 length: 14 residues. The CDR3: CASSSQGKDEKLFF. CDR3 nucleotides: TGTGCCAGCAGCTCACAGGGGAAGGATGAAAAACTGTTTTTT.

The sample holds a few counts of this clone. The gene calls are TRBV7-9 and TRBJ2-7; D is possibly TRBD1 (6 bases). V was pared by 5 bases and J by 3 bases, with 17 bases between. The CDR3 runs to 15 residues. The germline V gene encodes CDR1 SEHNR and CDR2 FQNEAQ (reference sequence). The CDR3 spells CASSQQGIKVYEQYF. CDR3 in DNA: TGTGCCAGCAGCCAACAGGGAATAAAGGTCTACGAGCAGTACTTC.

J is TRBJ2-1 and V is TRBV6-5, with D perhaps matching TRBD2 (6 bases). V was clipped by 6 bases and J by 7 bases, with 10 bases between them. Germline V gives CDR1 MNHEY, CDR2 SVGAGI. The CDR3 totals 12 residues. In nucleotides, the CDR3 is TGTGCCAGCAGGGAGGGGCGAAATGAGCAGTTCTTC. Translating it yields CASREGRNEQFF.

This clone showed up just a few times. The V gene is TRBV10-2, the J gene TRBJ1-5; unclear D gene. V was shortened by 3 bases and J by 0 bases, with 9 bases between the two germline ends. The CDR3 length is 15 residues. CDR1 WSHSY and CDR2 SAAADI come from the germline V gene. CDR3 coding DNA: TGCGCCAGCAGTGAAGCGGACCTTAGCAATCAGCCCCAGCATTTT. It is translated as CASSEADLSNQPQHF.

CDR3 DNA: TGTGCCTGGAGCGCGGATGACGTTGGTGAGCAGTTCTTC. Amino acid sequence: CAWSADDVGEQFF. The chain links TRBV30 to TRBJ2-1; D not resolved. Trimming took off 3 bases at V and 9 bases at J, with 15 bases between the two ends. The CDR3 consists of 13 residues. CDR1 is GTSNPN, CDR2 SVGIG, per germline (reference sequence).

The CDR3 loop is CASSYNRRESTDTQYF. The DNA of the CDR3 is TGTGCCAGCAGTTATAATCGGCGGGAGAGCACAGATACGCAGTATTTT. The chain is built from TRBV7-9 and TRBJ2-3; 7 bases align to TRBD2. Per germline, CDR1 SEHNR and CDR2 FQNEAQ (reference sequence). V shed 6 bases, J shed 0 bases, and the junction held 9 bases outside the gene matches. The CDR3 consists of 16 residues.

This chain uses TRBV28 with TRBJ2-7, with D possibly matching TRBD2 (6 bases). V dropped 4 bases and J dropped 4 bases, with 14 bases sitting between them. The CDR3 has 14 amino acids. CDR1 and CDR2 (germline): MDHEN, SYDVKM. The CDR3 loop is CASSSRLVQYEQYF. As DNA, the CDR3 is TGTGCCAGCAGTTCACGACTAGTTCAGTACGAGCAGTACTTC.

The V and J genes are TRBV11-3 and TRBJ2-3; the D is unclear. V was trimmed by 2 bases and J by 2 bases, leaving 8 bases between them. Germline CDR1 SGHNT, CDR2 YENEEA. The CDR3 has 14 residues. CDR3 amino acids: CASSLLRFTDTQYF. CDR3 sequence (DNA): TGTGCCAGCAGCTTATTGCGATTCACAGATACGCAGTATTTT.

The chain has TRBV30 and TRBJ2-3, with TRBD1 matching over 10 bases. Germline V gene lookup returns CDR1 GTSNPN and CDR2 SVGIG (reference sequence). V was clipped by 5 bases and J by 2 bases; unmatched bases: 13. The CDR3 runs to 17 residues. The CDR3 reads CAWSPSTGGSDTDTQYF. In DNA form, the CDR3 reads TGTGCCTGGTCCCCATCGACAGGGGGCTCAGACACAGATACGCAGTATTTT.

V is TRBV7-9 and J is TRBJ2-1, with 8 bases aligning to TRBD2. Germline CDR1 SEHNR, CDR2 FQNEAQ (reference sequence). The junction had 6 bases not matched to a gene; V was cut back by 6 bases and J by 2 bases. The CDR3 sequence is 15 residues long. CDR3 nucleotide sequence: TGTGCCAGCAGTCCCGGGACTAGTACCTACAATGAGCAGTTCTTC. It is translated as CASSPGTSTYNEQFF.

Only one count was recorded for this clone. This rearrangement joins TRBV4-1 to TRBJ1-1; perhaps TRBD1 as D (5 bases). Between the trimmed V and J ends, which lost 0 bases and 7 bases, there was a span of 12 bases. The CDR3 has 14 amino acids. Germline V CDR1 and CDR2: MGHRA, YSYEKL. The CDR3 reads CASSQDEGSGEAFF. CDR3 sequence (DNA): TGCGCCAGCAGCCAAGATGAGGGGTCGGGTGAAGCTTTCTTT.

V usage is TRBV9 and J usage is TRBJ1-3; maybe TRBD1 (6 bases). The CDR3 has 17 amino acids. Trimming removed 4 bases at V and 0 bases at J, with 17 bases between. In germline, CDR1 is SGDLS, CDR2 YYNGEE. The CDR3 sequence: CASSPRGGELSGNTIYF. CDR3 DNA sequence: TGTGCCAGCAGCCCCCGGGGGGGCGAACTCTCTGGAAACACCATATATTTT.

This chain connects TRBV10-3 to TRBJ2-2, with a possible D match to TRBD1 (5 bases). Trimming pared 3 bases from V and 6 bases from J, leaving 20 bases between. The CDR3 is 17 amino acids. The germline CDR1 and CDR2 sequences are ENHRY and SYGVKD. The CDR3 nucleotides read TGTGCCATCAGTGACCTGGAAAAGGGGTTAGGGGCCGGGGAGCTGTTTTTT. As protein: CAISDLEKGLGAGELFF.